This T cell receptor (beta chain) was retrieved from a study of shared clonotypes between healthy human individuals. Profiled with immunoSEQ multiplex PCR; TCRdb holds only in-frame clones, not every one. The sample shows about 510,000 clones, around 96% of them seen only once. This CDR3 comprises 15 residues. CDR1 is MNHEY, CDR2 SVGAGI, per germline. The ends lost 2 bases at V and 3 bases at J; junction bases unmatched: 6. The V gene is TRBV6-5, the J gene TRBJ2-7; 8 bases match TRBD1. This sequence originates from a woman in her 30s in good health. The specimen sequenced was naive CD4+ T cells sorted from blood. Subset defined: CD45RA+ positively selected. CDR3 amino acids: CASSYPPGTGYEQYF. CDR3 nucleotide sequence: TGTGCCAGCAGTTACCCCCCCGGGACAGGCTACGAGCAGTACTTC.